These 10 T cell receptor beta chains were sequenced from one sample in a study of chemoradiotherapy in HPV16-positive cancers. Only in-frame clones appear in the TCRdb table, and some are missing; sequencing was by immunoSEQ multiplex PCR. The sample contains some 1,900 clones, less than 80% of which appear only once. The sample here was tumor tissue, taken from a patient who underwent chemoradiotherapy. Receptors originate from a human donor with HPV-associated anogenital cancer.

This clone is a singleton in its sample. The rearrangement links TRBV5-1 to TRBJ1-1, with D possibly matching TRBD1 (5 bases). The CDR3 has 13 residues. V was trimmed by 8 bases and J by 4 bases, leaving 15 bases between them. CDR1 is SGHRS, CDR2 YFSETQ, per germline. For the CDR3, the DNA is TGCGCCAGTTCCGTGGGGGTTGGCACTGAAGCTTTCTTT. It is translated as CASSVGVGTEAFF.

This clone was found a few times. The chain combines TRBV6-1 with TRBJ1-1; D not certain. Trimming left V 6 bases short and J 2 bases short, with 13 bases between. Germline V gene lookup returns CDR1 MNHNS and CDR2 SASEGT. CDR3 length: 14 amino acids. CDR3 amino acids: CASRKGGSNTEAFF. CDR3 coding DNA: TGTGCCAGCAGGAAGGGAGGCAGCAACACTGAAGCTTTCTTT.

The count of this clone is one. The genes are TRBV5-5 and TRBJ2-6; D remains ambiguous. The ends were cut back, 6 bases at V and 5 bases at J, with 21 bases in the middle. The CDR3 is made up of 17 amino acids. Germline assignment: CDR1 SGHKS and CDR2 YYEKEE (reference sequence). The CDR3 DNA reads as TGTGCCAGCAACTCGCCTCTCGCACAAAGTCGGGCCAACGTCCTGACTTTC. It is translated as CASNSPLAQSRANVLTF.

This chain uses TRBV9 with TRBJ1-2, with TRBD1 matching over 7 bases. The CDR3 length is 14 residues. Trimming cost V 4 bases and J 6 bases; bases outside gene matches: 9. The germline V gene encodes CDR1 SGDLS and CDR2 YYNGEE. CDR3 sequence: CASSSRTGRNGYTF. The DNA of the CDR3 is TGTGCCAGCAGCTCCCGGACAGGACGCAATGGCTACACCTTC. The full variable domain, rest sourced from reference TRBV9 and TRBJ1-2, is DSGVTQTPKHLITATGQRVTLRCSPRSGDLSVYWYQQSLDQGLQFLIQYYNGEERAKGNILERFSAQQFPDLHSELNLSSLELGDSALYFCASSSRTGRNGYTFGSGTRLTVV.

J is TRBJ2-5 and V is TRBV5-1; tentative D call: TRBD2 (6 bases). Germline CDR1 reads SGHRS; CDR2 reads YFSETQ. This CDR3 is 14 amino acids long. V lost 0 bases and J lost 4, with 10 bases in between. The chain's CDR3 is CASSLGGLLETQYF. CDR3 coding DNA: TGCGCCAGCAGCTTGGGGGGACTCTTAGAGACCCAGTACTTC. The full variable domain, with the rest looked up from reference TRBV5-1 and TRBJ2-5, is KAGVTQTPRYLIKTRGQQVTLSCSPISGHRSVSWYQQTPGQGLQFLFEYFSETQRNKGNFPGRFSGRQFSNSRSEMNVSTLELGDSALYLCASSLGGLLETQYFGPGTRLLVL.

This clone was counted between two and nine times. The V call is TRBV4-2, the J call TRBJ1-1; the D gene is possibly TRBD1 (5 bases). CDR1 LGHNA and CDR2 YNFKEQ come from the germline V gene. There are 14 residues in the CDR3. The ends were cut back, 6 bases at V and 1 base at J, with 12 bases in the middle. The CDR3, as DNA: TGTGCCAGCAGTCCTTGGGGGGGGAACACTGAAGCTTTCTTT. Its translation: CASSPWGGNTEAFF.

The chain joins TRBV28 to TRBJ2-2; 9 bases agree with TRBD1. Trimming at V came to 6 bases and at J to 7 bases, leaving 18 bases not matched to a gene. The CDR3 has 18 amino acids. Germline V gene data show CDR1 as MDHEN and CDR2 as SYDVKM. CDR3 nucleotides: TGTGCCAGCAGGGGGGGACAGGGTTTCTGGCACTTCGACGGGGAGCTGTTTTTT. Amino acid sequence: CASRGGQGFWHFDGELFF.

CDR3 residues: CASSLDHNEKLFF. CDR3 nucleotides: TGTGCCAGCAGCTTGGACCATAATGAAAAACTGTTTTTT. This sequence joins TRBV5-5 and TRBJ1-4; D unclear. V lost 0 bases and J 4 bases, leaving 4 bases between the germline ends. The CDR3 has 13 residues. Germline CDR1 and CDR2: SGHKS and YYEKEE (reference sequence).

CDR3 sequence (DNA): TGTGCCAGCAGCTACGGGACAGGGAAAGGAAACACCATATATTTT. It translates to CASSYGTGKGNTIYF. V and J are TRBV7-2 and TRBJ1-3, with 9 bases matching TRBD1. The germline V gene has CDR1 SGHTA and CDR2 FQGNSA. Trimming at V came to 4 bases and at J to 4 bases, leaving 5 bases not matched to a gene. The CDR3 spans 15 residues.

This clone has only one observation. This sequence joins TRBV9 and TRBJ2-3; 8 bases are a match to TRBD2. J was trimmed by 1 base and V by 2 bases; bases with no gene match: 3. The germline gives CDR1 SGDLS, CDR2 YYNGEE. The CDR3 totals 15 residues. The CDR3 coding sequence is TGTGCCAGCAGCGTGCTGGGACTAGGCACAGATACGCAGTATTTT. Translating it yields CASSVLGLGTDTQYF.